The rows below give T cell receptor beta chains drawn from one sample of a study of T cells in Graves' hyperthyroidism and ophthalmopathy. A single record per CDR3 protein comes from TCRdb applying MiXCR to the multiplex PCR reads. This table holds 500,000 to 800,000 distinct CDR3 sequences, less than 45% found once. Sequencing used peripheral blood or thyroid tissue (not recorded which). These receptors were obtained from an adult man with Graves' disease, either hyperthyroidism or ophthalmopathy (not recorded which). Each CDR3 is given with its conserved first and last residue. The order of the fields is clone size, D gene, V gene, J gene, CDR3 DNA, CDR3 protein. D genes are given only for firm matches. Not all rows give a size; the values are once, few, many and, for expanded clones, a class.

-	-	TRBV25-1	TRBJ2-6	TGTGCCAGCAGTGAATCCGGTGGTCCAGGGGCCAACGTCCTGACTTTC	CASSESGGPGANVLTF
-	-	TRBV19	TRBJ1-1	TGTGCCAGTAGTATACACATGAACACTGAAGCTTTCTTT	CASSIHMNTEAFF
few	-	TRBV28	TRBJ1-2	TGTGCCAGCAGTTTATTTTTGGGGGCGGCAGGCTATGGCTACACCTTC	CASSLFLGAAGYGYTF
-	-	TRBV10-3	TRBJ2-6	TGTGCCACCTGGAAGGGGAGCTCTGGGGCCAACGTCCTGACTTTC	CATWKGSSGANVLTF
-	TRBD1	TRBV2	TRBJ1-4	TGTGCCAGCTTGGACAGGGTGATCGGAAAACTGTTTTTT	CASLDRVIGKLFF
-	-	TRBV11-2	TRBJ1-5	TGTGCCAGCAGTTTTTCGGTGCCGGGCAATCAGCCCCAGCATTTT	CASSFSVPGNQPQHF
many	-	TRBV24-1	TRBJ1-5	TGTGCCACCAGTGGAACAGGCGATAATCAGCCCCAGCATTTT	CATSGTGDNQPQHF
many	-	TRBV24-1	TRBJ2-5	TGTGCCACCAGTGATTTCGTTGTGGGGCAGGGAGAGACCCAGTACTTC	CATSDFVVGQGETQYF
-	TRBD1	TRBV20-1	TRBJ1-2	TGCAGCCCAAGAGGGGCAGGGGGAGTCTATGGCTACACCTTC	CSPRGAGGVYGYTF
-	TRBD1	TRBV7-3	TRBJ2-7	TGTGCCAGCAGCTTAACGTTAGGGACAGGGGGTCCCTACGGGCAGTACTTC	CASSLTLGTGGPYGQYF
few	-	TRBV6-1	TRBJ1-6	TGTGCCAGCAGTGAGTACCCGGACAGTAACTCACCCCTCCACTTT	CASSEYPDSNSPLHF
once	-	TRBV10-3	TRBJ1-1	TGTGCCATCAGTGAGGGCAGGGGTAGGACTGAAGCTTTCTTT	CAISEGRGRTEAFF
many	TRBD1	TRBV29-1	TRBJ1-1	TGCAGCATATCGTCCGGGACAGAGAACACTGAAGCTTTCTTT	CSISSGTENTEAFF
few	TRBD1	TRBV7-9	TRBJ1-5	TGTGCCAGCAGTGGACCGGGACAGGGTAACAGCAATCAGCCCCAGCATTTT	CASSGPGQGNSNQPQHF
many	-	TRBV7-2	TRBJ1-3	TGTGCCAGCAGCTTATCGAGCGACACTGGAAACACCATATATTTT	CASSLSSDTGNTIYF
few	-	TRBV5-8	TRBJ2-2	TGTGCCAGCAGTTTAATGGAGGGATGGACCGGGGAGCTGTTTTTT	CASSLMEGWTGELFF
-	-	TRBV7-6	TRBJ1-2	TGTGCCAGCAGCTTGGCCGGGGGGCACTATGGCTACACCTTC	CASSLAGGHYGYTF
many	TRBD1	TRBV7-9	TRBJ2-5	TGTGCCAGCAGCTTTGGTCTAGGGACAGGAACGACCCAGTACTTC	CASSFGLGTGTTQYF
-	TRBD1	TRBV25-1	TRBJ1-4	TGTGCCAGCAGTGAATTCGGGACAGGGGAGGAAAAACTGTTTTTT	CASSEFGTGEEKLFF
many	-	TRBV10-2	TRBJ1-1	TGCGCCAGCAGGGGGGACAAGTACACTGAAGCTTTCTTT	CASRGDKYTEAFF
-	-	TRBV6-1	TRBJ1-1	TGTGCCAGCAGTAAAACCAGAAACACTGAAGCTTTCTTT	CASSKTRNTEAFF
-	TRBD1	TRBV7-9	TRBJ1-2	TGTGCCAGCAGCAGGATCGGGACAGCCTATGGCTACACCTTC	CASSRIGTAYGYTF
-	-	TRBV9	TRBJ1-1	TGTGCCAGCAGCGCCGACAGTGAGATGAACACTGAAGTTTTCTTT	CASSADSEMNTEVFF
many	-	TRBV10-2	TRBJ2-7	TGCGCCAGCAGTGGGGGGCACGAGCAGTACTTC	CASSGGHEQYF
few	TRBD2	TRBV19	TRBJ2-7	TGTGCCAGTAGACCAGCGGGAGGGCACTACGAGCAGTACTTC	CASRPAGGHYEQYF
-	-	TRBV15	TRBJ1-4	TGTGCCACCAGCAGGGACAGTGGAAAACTGTTTTTT	CATSRDSGKLFF
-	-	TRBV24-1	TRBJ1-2	TGTGCCAGCAATTTAGGGGGGAAGGACTATGGCTACACCTTC	CASNLGGKDYGYTF
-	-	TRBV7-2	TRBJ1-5	TGTGCCAGCAGCTTAATGGAGCTAGGGAATCAGCCCCAGCATTTT	CASSLMELGNQPQHF
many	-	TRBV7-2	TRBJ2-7	TGTGCCAGCAGCTTAGCGCAGGGGGACTACTACGAGCAGTACTTC	CASSLAQGDYYEQYF
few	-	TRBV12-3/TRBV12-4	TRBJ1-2	TGTGCCAGCAGTTTGTACAGCAACTATGGCTACACCTTC	CASSLYSNYGYTF
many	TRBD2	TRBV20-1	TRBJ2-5	TGCAGTGCTAGTTTGGCGGGAGCGGAGACCCAGTACTTC	CSASLAGAETQYF
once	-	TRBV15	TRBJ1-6	TGTGCCACCAGCAGAGAGACAGCTTTAAATTCACCCCTCCACTTT	CATSRETALNSPLHF
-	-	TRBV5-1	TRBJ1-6	TGCGCCAGCAGACCACGGGACCGCGGCAGCTCCTATAATTCACCCCTCCACTTT	CASRPRDRGSSYNSPLHF
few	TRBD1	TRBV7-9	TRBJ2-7	TGTGCCAGCAGAAGCGACAGGGGGAAGAACAGCGGCCCCTACGAGCAGTACTTC	CASRSDRGKNSGPYEQYF
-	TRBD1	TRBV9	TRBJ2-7	TGTGCCAGCAGCCCCGGGACAGGGGAGAGTTACGAGCAGTACTTC	CASSPGTGESYEQYF
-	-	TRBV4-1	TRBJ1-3	TGCGCCAGCAGTCTCGGGGACACTGGAAACACCATATATTTT	CASSLGDTGNTIYF
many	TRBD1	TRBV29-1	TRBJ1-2	TGCAGCGTTGAGGGGGGACAGGGAAGATATGGCTACACCTTC	CSVEGGQGRYGYTF
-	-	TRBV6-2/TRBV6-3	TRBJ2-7	TGTGCCAGCAGTTACCCGGGGCTCGGCTACGAGCAGTACTTC	CASSYPGLGYEQYF
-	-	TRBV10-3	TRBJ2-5	TGTGCCATCCAACATGACAAGGGACCGACCCAGTACTTC	CAIQHDKGPTQYF
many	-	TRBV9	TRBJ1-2	TGTGCCAGCAGCGTGACGCAGGGGTATGGCTACACCTTC	CASSVTQGYGYTF
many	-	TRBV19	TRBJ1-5	TGTGCCAGTAGTATAGATCCCCTTAGCAATCAGCCCCAGCATTTT	CASSIDPLSNQPQHF
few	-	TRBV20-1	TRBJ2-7	TGCAGTGCTAGAGATTACCCGACCTACGAGCAGTACTTC	CSARDYPTYEQYF
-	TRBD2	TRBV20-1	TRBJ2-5	TGCAGTGCTCTCACTGTTAGCGGGAGGACGACAGAGACCCAGTACTTC	CSALTVSGRTTETQYF
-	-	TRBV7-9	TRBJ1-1	TGTGCCAGCAGCTCCATCGGATCGGGACAAGCTTCCTTT	CASSSIGSGQASF
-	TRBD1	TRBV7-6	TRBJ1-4	TGTGCCAGCAGACCCGGACAGGGGTATGAAAAACTGTTTTTT	CASRPGQGYEKLFF
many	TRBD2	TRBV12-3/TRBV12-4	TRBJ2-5	TGTGCCAGCAGTCCACGGACTAGCGGGAGGGGGGTGACCCAGTACTTC	CASSPRTSGRGVTQYF
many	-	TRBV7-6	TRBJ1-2	TGTGCCAGCAGCTTAGGGGTACAGGGCCGCTACACCTTC	CASSLGVQGRYTF
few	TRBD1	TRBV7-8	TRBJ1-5	TGTGCCAGCAGCTTAGCGGGGGGACAGGGTGGCAATCAGCCCCAGCATTTT	CASSLAGGQGGNQPQHF